This T cell receptor (beta chain) emerged from a study of T cell repertoires in cytomegalovirus infection. Study details: It was the public TCR beta signatures that indicated both CMV infection and matching HLA type. The study's findings and limits: Summed public TCR beta family frequency identified CMV carriers bearing the relevant HLA. HLA-C-restricted CMV clonotypes gave the most frequent clonotype in two of eight donors.

With V trimmed by 2 bases and J by 4 bases, 12 bases remained unmatched. The CDR3 is 17 amino acids. Per germline, CDR1 MNHEY and CDR2 SVGEGT. TCRdb fed the reads into MiXCR, producing one record per CDR3 protein. The sample holds fewer than 550,000 distinct CDR3 sequences, about 15% seen once. This clonotype was recorded at least ten times. Its antigen is currently unknown. The source is a human donor in good health (CMV status not recorded). Some clones in this sample may be carry-over from other donors' samples. Sequenced input: CD8+ T cells from PBMCs. J is TRBJ1-1 and V is TRBV6-2 or TRBV6-3; 8 nucleotides line up with TRBD1. As DNA, the CDR3 is TGTGCCAGCAGTTACAGAGGACAGGGAGCGGTCGGCACTGAAGCTTTCTTT. Encoded protein: CASSYRGQGAVGTEAFF.